This T cell receptor (beta chain) was recovered during a study of memory CD4+ T cells and cytomegalovirus serostatus. Study information: Of the healthy Belgian adults, 9 were CMV seropositive and more than 20 seronegative. Study observations and caveats: CD4+ memory repertoires contained about two fifths of the roughly 160 reported CMV TCRbeta sequences. Suggested: most of the CMV-linked TCR signature lies in CD4+ memory cells.

Source study methods: Out-of-frame sequences were removed, leaving about 2.2 million distinct TCRbeta sequences. Assay: immunoSEQ multiplex PCR; the TCRdb copy retains only in-frame clones and omits some. That table gives V, J and clone size, and the DNA gave D and trimming. This sample has approximately 52,000 clones; 60% to 80% occur once, and the top ten carry 0.77%. CDR1 and CDR2 (germline): MDHEN, SYDVKM. The V end lost 6 bases, the J end lost 10 bases, and 12 bases lay between the germline ends. This CDR3 has 12 amino acids. Comments on this clone: As yet, its antigen is unknown.

Single viable CD3+CD4+CD8-CD45RO+ cells were sorted as the memory CD4+ T cells. The sample comprised memory CD4+ T cells from blood. The sequence was collected from an adult in good health and CMV-seronegative. The chain links TRBV28 to TRBJ1-4; D not certain. The CDR3 coding sequence is TGTGCCAGCAGCCCGCTTTTTGGAAAACTGTTTTTT. Protein sequence: CASSPLFGKLFF.